This TCR beta chain is drawn from a study of CD8 T cells in ankylosing spondylitis. Making the TCR beta libraries involved quantitative 5'-RACE with molecular barcodes. Each CDR3 protein gets one entry after TCRdb re-called the 5' RACE reads with MiXCR. Here the sample spans more than 250,000 distinct CDR3 sequences, 6.5% to 10% being singletons. This CDR3 region has 14 residues. Trimming stripped 0 bases from V and 5 bases from J, with 12 bases between. Germline assignment: CDR1 SGHRS and CDR2 YFSETQ. General observations from the study: Existing reports had already noted some motif variants in reactive arthritis synovial fluid and blood. With a CD8+ phenotype, disease-linked clones were relatively rare in peripheral blood. Matched ankylosing spondylitis synovial fluid reportedly contained a significantly enriched population of disease-linked clones. Several highly homologous variants made up a TCR beta motif, and this motif appeared characteristic of ankylosing spondylitis blood.

This clonotype was seen many times. The target antigen is unknown. V and J are TRBV5-1 and TRBJ2-7; D call uncertain. The specimen was blood, either unsorted or a sorted T cell fraction (not recorded which). The sequence came from a male donor with ankylosing spondylitis. CDR3 loop: CASSLGYPNDEQYF. DNA for the CDR3: TGCGCCAGCAGCTTGGGCTACCCCAATGACGAGCAGTACTTC. The full variable domain, its missing parts supplied by reference TRBV5-1 and TRBJ2-7, is KAGVTQTPRYLIKTRGQQVTLSCSPISGHRSVSWYQQTPGQGLQFLFEYFSETQRNKGNFPGRFSGRQFSNSRSEMNVSTLELGDSALYLCASSLGYPNDEQYFGPGTRLTVT.